This T cell receptor beta chain stems from a study of blood T cell repertoires in COVID-19. About the research overall: Samples taken during acute and convalescent COVID-19 were collected in the United States, Italy and Spain. PBMCs, B-cell-depleted T cells, or T cells were the source of the cDNA or gDNA that made up the material.

Per the germline V gene, CDR1 is SGHTA and CDR2 is FQGNSA. J was trimmed by 4 bases and V by 5 bases; bases with no gene match: 8. The CDR3 is 16 amino acids. Seattle participants joined during active infection and were tracked over time. In the source study's methods: From reference gene primer amplification, estimates of nucleated cell counts were derived. The protocol was immunoSEQ multiplex PCR, while the TCRdb copy is restricted to in-frame clones and leaves out a portion. From that table come the V and J calls and clone size; the DNA was used to work out D and trimming. The top ten hold less than 15% of the sample, which has under 300,000 clones, approximately 86% seen once.

V gene TRBV7-2 combines with J gene TRBJ2-2, with 9 bases aligning to TRBD2. The sample consisted of peripheral blood. This TCR derives from a woman in her 70s with COVID-19, enrolled during active disease. CDR3 loop: CASSMKSGGSTGELFF. CDR3 DNA sequence: TGTGCCAGCAGCATGAAAAGCGGGGGGAGCACCGGGGAGCTGTTTTTT.